The following is a TCR beta chain sequence with its context. The sample is drawn from a study of blood T cell repertoires in COVID-19. About the study: T cells, B-cell-depleted T cells, or PBMCs provided the cDNA or gDNA that served as material.

V lost 0 bases to trimming and J lost 7 bases; unmatched junction nucleotides: 9. Looked up from germline, CDR1 is SNHLY and CDR2 is FYNNEI. The CDR3 extends over 16 amino acids. Original processing notes: Cell counts per sample came from amplifying reference gene primers. Libraries were prepared by immunoSEQ multiplex PCR; TCRdb keeps only in-frame clonotypes and omits some of them. V and J calls and clone size are as listed in that table; D and trimming were resolved from the DNA. The sample holds tens of thousands of clones, roughly four fifths seen once. The sequenced material came from peripheral blood. This sequence originates from a woman in her sixties with acute or convalescent COVID-19. This chain connects TRBV2 to TRBJ1-2, with 9 bases lining up with TRBD1. CDR3 coding DNA: TGTGCCAGCAGTGAAGCGCTTCATGGACAGGGGAGTGGCTACACCTTC. Its protein product is CASSEALHGQGSGYTF.